This T cell receptor beta chain was captured in a study of OX40 agonist ivuxolimab in advanced cancers. Turning to the overall study: Ivuxolimab was an agonistic, fully human IgG2 monoclonal antibody directed against OX40 (CD134), a costimulatory receptor. Intravenous ivuxolimab was administered to patients every 2 weeks at six dose levels: 0.01, 0.1, 0.3, 1.5, 3 and 10 mg/kg. Among the roughly 50 dose-escalation patients, around 20 had hepatocellular carcinoma, 15 or so melanoma, 9 renal cell carcinoma and 9 head and neck cancer. A male proportion of almost 85% and a mean age of approximately 60 years, ranging from about 20 to 85, were recorded for the dose-escalation cohort. Patients were allowed to have had prior anti-PD-1, anti-PD-L1 or anti-CTLA-4 therapy, and around 40% of the dose-escalation patients had previously received checkpoint inhibitors. Partial responses were achieved by three dose-escalation patients, of whom one had hepatocellular carcinoma and two had cutaneous melanoma. The point of sequencing TCRbeta in the periphery was to test whether ivuxolimab changed TCR sequence diversity and drove clonal T-cell expansion. The paper covers the monotherapy dose-escalation part of the phase I ivuxolimab trial, which included N = 52 patients.

For sequencing of the TCRbeta CDR3 region, genomic DNA was extracted from the sorted cells. TCRbeta CDR3 regions were sequenced using the immunoSEQ Assay. TCRdb holds this immuneACCESS table with in-frame rearrangements only. Some clones are missing; in checked studies, unresolved V genes explain under half, and the rest has no known cause. This sample lists around 46,000 clones; roughly three quarters were detected once. Of the sample, about 2.4% falls within the top ten clones. Findings and caveats that apply to the study as a whole: After ivuxolimab, expanded clones were on average more numerous among CD8+ T cells than among CD4+ T cells. Antigen specificity was not determined for the clonally expanded peripheral T cells. At doses of 0.1 to 3.0 mg/kg, clonal expansion of both CD4+ and CD8+ blood T cells was observed from baseline to week 6. Partial responders in the 0.1-3.0 mg/kg groups had among the lowest normalized peripheral clonal expansion, especially among CD8+ T cells. Low levels of normalized T-cell clonal expansion were also shown by some nonresponding patients.

Note on this clone: There is no known antigen for this receptor. Within one base of it there is no much larger clone, and no base qualities were kept.

The trial excluded patients who had a history of autoimmune disease or were on systemic immunosuppression. In every dose cohort, peripheral blood was drawn for TCR sequencing at baseline, cycle 4 day 1, and cycle 7 day 1. Samples came from an open-label, multicenter, first-in-human phase I dose-escalation trial of ivuxolimab. Adults with locally advanced or metastatic melanoma, renal cell, hepatocellular, or head and neck squamous cell carcinoma were enrolled in the trial. CD4+ and CD8+ T cells were sorted separately from peripheral blood before TCR sequencing. The CDR3 runs 13 residues from the cysteine to the phenylalanine. The only DNA kept is the CDR3, 39 bases in frame from the first base. Trimming removed 6 bases from V and 5 bases from J; the gene matches leave 3 bases unexplained. CDR1 and CDR2 were assigned from the germline V gene as MNHNS and SASEGT.

The sequence derives from an adult with an advanced solid tumor such as melanoma, head and neck, liver or kidney cancer. The sequenced sample was CD4+ or CD8+ T cells sorted from blood, obtained in a trial of the OX40 agonist ivuxolimab. This chain is built from TRBV6-1 and TRBJ1-5; 8 bases in the junction line up with TRBD1. The CDR3 has the sequence CASRDRADQPQHF. The nucleotides are TGTGCCAGCAGGGACAGGGCCGATCAGCCCCAGCATTTT.